The source of this TCR beta chain is a study of blood T cell repertoires in COVID-19. Sequenced by immunoSEQ multiplex PCR; TCRdb stores in-frame clones only, minus some. This table holds tens of thousands of clones, over 80% found once. On this clone: Sequence at one end of the junction differs from germline and may be a read error.

In germline, CDR1 is GTSNPN, CDR2 SVGIG (reference sequence). The length of the CDR3 is 14 residues. The clonotype was recovered from a woman of 80 years or more with acute or convalescent COVID-19. The sequenced material came from peripheral blood. The gene calls are TRBV30 and TRBJ2-5; the match to TRBD2 covers 9 bases. Here the CDR3 reads CAWSAGGTQGTQYF. The CDR3 nucleotides read TGTGCCTGGTCTGCGGGAGGGACGCAAGGGACCCAGTACTTC.